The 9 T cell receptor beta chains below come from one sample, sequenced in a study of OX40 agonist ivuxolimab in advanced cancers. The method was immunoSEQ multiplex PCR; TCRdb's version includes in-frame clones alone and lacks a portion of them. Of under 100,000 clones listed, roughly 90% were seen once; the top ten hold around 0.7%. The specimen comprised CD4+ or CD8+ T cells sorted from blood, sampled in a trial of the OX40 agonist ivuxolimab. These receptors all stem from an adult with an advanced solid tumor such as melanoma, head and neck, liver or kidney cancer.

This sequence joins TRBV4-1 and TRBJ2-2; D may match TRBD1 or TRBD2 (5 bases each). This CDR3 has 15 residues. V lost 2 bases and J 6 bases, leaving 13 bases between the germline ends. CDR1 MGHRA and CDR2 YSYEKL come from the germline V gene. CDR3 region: CASSQSRGEPGELFF. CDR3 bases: TGCGCCAGCAGCCAAAGTCGAGGGGAGCCCGGGGAGCTGTTTTTT.

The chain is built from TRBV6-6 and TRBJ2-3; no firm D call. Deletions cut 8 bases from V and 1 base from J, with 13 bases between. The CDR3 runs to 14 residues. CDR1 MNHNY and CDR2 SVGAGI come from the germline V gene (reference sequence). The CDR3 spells CASLDPGGTDTQYF. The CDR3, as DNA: TGTGCCAGCCTCGACCCAGGCGGCACAGATACGCAGTATTTT.

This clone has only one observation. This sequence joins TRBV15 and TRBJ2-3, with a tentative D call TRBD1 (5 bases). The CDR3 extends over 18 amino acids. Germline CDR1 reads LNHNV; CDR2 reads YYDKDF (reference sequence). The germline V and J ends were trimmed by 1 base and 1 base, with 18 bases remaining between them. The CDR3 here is CATSRGEQAPPGTDTQYF. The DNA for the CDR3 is TGTGCCACCAGCAGAGGGGAACAGGCCCCACCTGGCACAGATACGCAGTATTTT.

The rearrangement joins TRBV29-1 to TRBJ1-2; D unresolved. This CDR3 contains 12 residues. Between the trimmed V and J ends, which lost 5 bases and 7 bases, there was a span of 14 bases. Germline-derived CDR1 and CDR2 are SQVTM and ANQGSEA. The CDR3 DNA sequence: TGCAGCGTTACCGACTCGGTGGGTGGCTACACCTTC. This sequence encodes CSVTDSVGGYTF.

Here the CDR3 reads CASSFRDRGTYEQYF. The CDR3 DNA reads TGTGCCAGCAGCTTTCGGGACAGGGGGACCTACGAGCAGTACTTC. This rearrangement joins TRBV7-8 to TRBJ2-7; 11 bases match TRBD1. The length of the CDR3 is 15 residues. Germline CDR1 is SGHVS and CDR2 is FQNEAQ. V lost 3 bases to trimming and J lost 2 bases; unmatched junction nucleotides: 3.

The CDR3 sequence: CATGRDRAEKLFF. In nucleotides, the CDR3 is TGTGCCACCGGACGGGACAGGGCCGAAAAACTGTTTTTT. The V and J genes are TRBV15 and TRBJ1-4; 9 bases are a match to TRBD1. V trimming: 8 bases; J trimming: 8 bases; junction bases outside the gene matches: 6. Germline V gene sequence: CDR1 LNHNV, CDR2 YYDKDF (reference sequence). The CDR3 has 13 residues.

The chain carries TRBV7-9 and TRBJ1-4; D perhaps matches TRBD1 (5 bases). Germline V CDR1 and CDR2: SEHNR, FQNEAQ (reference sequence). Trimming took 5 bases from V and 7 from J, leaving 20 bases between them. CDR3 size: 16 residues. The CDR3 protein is CASSPRAGVGSEKLFF. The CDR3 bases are TGTGCCAGCAGCCCGCGGGCGGGGGTTGGAAGTGAAAAACTGTTTTTT.

CDR3 DNA sequence: TGTGCCTCACCTTTCGCTAGCACAGATACGCAGTATTTT. Translating it yields CASPFASTDTQYF. The chain has TRBV30 and TRBJ2-3; D gene unclear. The ends were cut back, 7 bases at V and 0 bases at J, with 11 bases in the middle. The germline CDR1 and CDR2 sequences are GTSNPN and SVGIG (reference sequence). The CDR3 consists of 13 residues.

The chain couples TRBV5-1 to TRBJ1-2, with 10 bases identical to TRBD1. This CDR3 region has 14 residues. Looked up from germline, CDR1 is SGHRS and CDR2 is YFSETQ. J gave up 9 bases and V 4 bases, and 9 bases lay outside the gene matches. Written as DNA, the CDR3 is TGCGCCAGCAGCGGGACAGGGGACGCCATTCGCTACACCTTC. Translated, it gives CASSGTGDAIRYTF.